The 2 T cell receptor beta chains below were found in one sample sequenced in a study of cytomegalovirus exposure and HLA in healthy donors (dated by TCRdb to 2015 to 2018). The protocol used for the library was the immunoSEQ multiplex PCR assay. What TCRdb holds here is the immuneACCESS table cut down to in-frame rearrangements. Part of the clones is not present; checked against another copy, under half of the missing clones reflect an unresolved V gene, and the others are unexplained. The sample data list 100,000 to 150,000 clones, and 90% to 96% of these were observed just once. The ten largest make up 1.7% of the sample. The sequenced sample was PBMCs. The origin of the receptors is a man between 18 and 35 years old in good health and CMV-seronegative.

The rearrangement links TRBV5-4 to TRBJ1-5; TRBD1 matches at 7 bases. The CDR3 consists of 16 residues. With 2 bases clipped from V and 5 bases from J, the junction kept 10 bases outside the gene matches. Per the germline V gene, CDR1 is SGHNT and CDR2 is YYREEE (reference sequence). CDR3 in DNA: TGTGCCAGCAGCTTTCGCGGTACAGGGGTGGATCAGCCCCAGCATTTT. Protein product: CASSFRGTGVDQPQHF.

The table lists this clone with a count of one. V and J are TRBV6-5 and TRBJ2-3; 12 bases align to TRBD2. The germline V gene has CDR1 MNHEY and CDR2 SVGAGI. This CDR3 is built from 16 residues. V lost 4 bases and J lost 2; bases outside the gene matches: 4. This CDR3 is CASSLRTSGITDTQYF. CDR3 DNA sequence: TGTGCCAGCAGTTTAAGGACTAGCGGGATCACAGATACGCAGTATTTT.